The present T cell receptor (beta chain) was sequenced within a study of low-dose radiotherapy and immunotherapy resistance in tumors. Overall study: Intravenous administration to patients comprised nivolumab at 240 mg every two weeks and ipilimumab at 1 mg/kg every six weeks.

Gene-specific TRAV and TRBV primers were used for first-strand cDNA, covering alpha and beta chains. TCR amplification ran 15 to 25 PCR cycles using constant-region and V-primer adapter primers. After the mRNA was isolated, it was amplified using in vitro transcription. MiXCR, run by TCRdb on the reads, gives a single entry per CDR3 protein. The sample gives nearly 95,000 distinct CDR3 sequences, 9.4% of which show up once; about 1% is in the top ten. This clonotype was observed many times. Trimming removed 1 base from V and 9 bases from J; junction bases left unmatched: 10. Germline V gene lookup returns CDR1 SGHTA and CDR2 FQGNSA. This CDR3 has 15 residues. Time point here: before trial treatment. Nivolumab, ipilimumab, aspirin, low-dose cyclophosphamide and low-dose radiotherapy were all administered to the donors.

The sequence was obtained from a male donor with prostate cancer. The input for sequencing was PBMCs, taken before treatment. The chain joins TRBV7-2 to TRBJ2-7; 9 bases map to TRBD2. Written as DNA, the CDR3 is TGTGCCAGCAGCTTAGGACTAGCGGATCCAGGGGGGCAGTACTTC. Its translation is CASSLGLADPGGQYF.